These T cell receptor beta chains were read from a single sample in a study of T-cell reconstitution after alpha-beta-depleted transplantation in children. MiXCR was run by TCRdb on the PCR reads, yielding one entry per CDR3 protein. This table has about 210,000 distinct CDR3 sequences, 17% appearing once. The specimen was PBMCs, mostly from graft donor cells, collected 360 days after TCRalphabeta/CD19-depleted stem cell transplant. Source of these receptors: a male patient aged 2 to 10 who had a stem cell transplant for acute lymphoblastic leukemia, so the T cells may come from the graft donor. Both conserved end residues are part of each CDR3. A D gene is named only where the DNA matches it firmly. Size values are once, few and many counts, or a class for expanded clones, and some rows have none.

CDR3 DNA,CDR3 protein,V gene,J gene,D gene,clone size
TGCAGCGTGGGGACCGGGAGCCAAGAGACCCAGTACTTC,CSVGTGSQETQYF,TRBV29-1,TRBJ2-5,NA,few
TGCGCCAGCAGCTTGGCCGACAGGGGAGGTTACTCACCCCTCCACTTT,CASSLADRGGYSPLHF,TRBV5-1,TRBJ1-6,TRBD1,many
TGTGCCAGCAGCTTCTCTATCACAGATACGCAGTATTTT,CASSFSITDTQYF,TRBV7-6,TRBJ2-3,NA,NA
TGCGCCAGCAGCTTGGTGTCTAGCGTGACCACAGATACGCAGTATTTT,CASSLVSSVTTDTQYF,TRBV5-1,TRBJ2-3,NA,NA
TGTGCCATCAGTGGTCGGTGGGACAGATCCTATGGCTACACCTTC,CAISGRWDRSYGYTF,TRBV10-3,TRBJ1-2,TRBD1,NA
TGTGCCAGTATGAGTCTGGAGGAGATGAACACCGGGGAGCTGTTTTTT,CASMSLEEMNTGELFF,TRBV11-2,TRBJ2-2,NA,few
TGTGCCTGGAGGTCGCGGGGAGGGAAGGAGTTCTTC,CAWRSRGGKEFF,TRBV30,TRBJ2-1,TRBD2,NA
TGTGCCAGCAGCCCCTACCAACAGGGCGGATGGGAGACCCAGTACTTC,CASSPYQQGGWETQYF,TRBV28,TRBJ2-5,NA,NA
TGTGCCATCAGGCAAGAAGGGGGCATTGGCACCGGGGAGCTGTTTTTT,CAIRQEGGIGTGELFF,TRBV10-3,TRBJ2-2,TRBD1,many
TGCAGTGCTAGGGGGACTAGCGGGAGTCGATACGAGCAGTACTTC,CSARGTSGSRYEQYF,TRBV20-1,TRBJ2-7,TRBD2,few
TGCAGTGCAAGAGCGGGGGGGTTGCATGAGCAGTTCTTC,CSARAGGLHEQFF,TRBV20-1,TRBJ2-1,TRBD2,NA
TGCGCCAGCAGCCAAGATCCAGCCTCAGATACGCAGTATTTT,CASSQDPASDTQYF,TRBV4-1,TRBJ2-3,NA,NA
TGTGCCAGGGGACAGGCACAAGAGACCCAGTACTTC,CARGQAQETQYF,TRBV21-1,TRBJ2-5,NA,NA
TGTGCCAGCAGCCCTGAGAGCGGAAATGAGCAGTTCTTC,CASSPESGNEQFF,TRBV7-9,TRBJ2-1,NA,NA
TGTGCCAGCAGCTCAACTAGCGGGACGTCCTACAATGAGCAGTTCTTC,CASSSTSGTSYNEQFF,TRBV7-9,TRBJ2-1,TRBD2,few
TGCGCCAGCAGCTTGGAAGTCGGGAATTACGAGCAGTACTTC,CASSLEVGNYEQYF,TRBV5-1,TRBJ2-7,NA,NA
TGTGCCAGCAGTACCAGGACAGGGTCGGAACAGCCCCAGCATTTT,CASSTRTGSEQPQHF,TRBV27,TRBJ1-5,TRBD1,NA
TGTGCCAGCAGCAGACAGGGGGCGAACGAGCAGTACTTC,CASSRQGANEQYF,TRBV12-3/TRBV12-4,TRBJ2-7,TRBD1,few
TGCGCCAGCACTGGGGTTCCCTACAATGAGCAGTTCTTC,CASTGVPYNEQFF,TRBV10-2,TRBJ2-1,NA,NA
TGCAGCGGAAAAGACAGGGGGGGCACTGAAGCTTTCTTT,CSGKDRGGTEAFF,TRBV29-1,TRBJ1-1,TRBD1,many
TGCAGTGCTAGAGGGGACAGAAACACCGGGGAGCTGTTTTTT,CSARGDRNTGELFF,TRBV20-1,TRBJ2-2,TRBD1,many
TGCAGCGTTATTTACAGGCCGAACACTGAAGCTTTCTTT,CSVIYRPNTEAFF,TRBV29-1,TRBJ1-1,NA,few